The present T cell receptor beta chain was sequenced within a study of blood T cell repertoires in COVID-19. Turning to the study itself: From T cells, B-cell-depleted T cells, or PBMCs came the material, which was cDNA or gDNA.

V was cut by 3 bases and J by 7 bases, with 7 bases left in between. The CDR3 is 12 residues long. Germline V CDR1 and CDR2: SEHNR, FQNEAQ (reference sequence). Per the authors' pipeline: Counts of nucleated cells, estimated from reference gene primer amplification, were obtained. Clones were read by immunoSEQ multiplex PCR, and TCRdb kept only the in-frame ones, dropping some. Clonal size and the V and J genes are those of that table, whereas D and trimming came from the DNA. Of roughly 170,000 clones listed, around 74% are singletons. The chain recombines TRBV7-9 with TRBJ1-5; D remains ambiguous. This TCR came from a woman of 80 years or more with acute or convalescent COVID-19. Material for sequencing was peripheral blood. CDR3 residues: CASSFEAQPQHF. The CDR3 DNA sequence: TGTGCCAGCAGCTTTGAAGCCCAGCCCCAGCATTTT.